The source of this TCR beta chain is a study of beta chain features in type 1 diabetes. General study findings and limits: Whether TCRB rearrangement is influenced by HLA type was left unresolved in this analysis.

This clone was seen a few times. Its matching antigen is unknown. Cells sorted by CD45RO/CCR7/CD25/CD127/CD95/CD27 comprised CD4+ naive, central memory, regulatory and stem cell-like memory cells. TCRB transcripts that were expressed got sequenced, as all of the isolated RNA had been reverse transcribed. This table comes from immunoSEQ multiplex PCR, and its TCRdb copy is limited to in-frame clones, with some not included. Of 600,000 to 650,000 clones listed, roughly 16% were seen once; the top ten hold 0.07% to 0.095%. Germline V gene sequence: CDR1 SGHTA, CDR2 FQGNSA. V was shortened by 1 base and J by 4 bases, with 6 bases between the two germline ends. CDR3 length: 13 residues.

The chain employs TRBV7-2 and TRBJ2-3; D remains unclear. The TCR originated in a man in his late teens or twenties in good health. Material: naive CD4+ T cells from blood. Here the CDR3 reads CASSLGSADTQYF. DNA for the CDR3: TGTGCCAGCAGCTTAGGGAGTGCAGATACGCAGTATTTT.